The 26 T cell receptor beta chains reported below all come from one sample, sequenced in a study of blood T cells in healthy people across ages. A second PCR, run for roughly 7 to 11 cycles, used a sample-barcoded 5' primer plus a J-beta primer mix. MiXCR was run by TCRdb on the 5' RACE reads, yielding one entry per CDR3 protein. The sample yields a few hundred thousand distinct CDR3 sequences, 27% seen once. The sample consisted of blood. The receptors stem from a woman between 65 and 79 years old in good health.

This clonotype appeared a few times. The DNA of the CDR3 is TGCGCCAGCAGCCACCCAGATATGAACACTGAAGCTTTCTTT. Translating it yields CASSHPDMNTEAFF. This sequence joins TRBV5-1 and TRBJ1-1; D not certain. The ends were cut back, 4 bases at V and 0 bases at J, with 10 bases in the middle. The CDR3 consists of 14 residues. Per germline, CDR1 SGHRS and CDR2 YFSETQ. The full variable domain, with the rest looked up from reference TRBV5-1 and TRBJ1-1, is KAGVTQTPRYLIKTRGQQVTLSCSPISGHRSVSWYQQTPGQGLQFLFEYFSETQRNKGNFPGRFSGRQFSNSRSEMNVSTLELGDSALYLCASSHPDMNTEAFFGQGTRLTVV.

This clonotype was recorded a few times. CDR3: CASSEDGQGDYGYTF. The CDR3 nucleotides are TGTGCCAGCAGTGAAGACGGACAGGGGGACTATGGCTACACCTTC. This sequence joins TRBV6-1 and TRBJ1-2; 10 bases match TRBD1. The CDR3 sequence is 15 residues long. Germline trimming cut 1 base from V and 3 bases from J; bases unmatched to any gene: 2. The germline CDR1 and CDR2 sequences are MNHNS and SASEGT.

A few counts support this clonotype. The chain recombines TRBV4-3 with TRBJ2-2, with 16 positions matching TRBD2. This CDR3 spans 18 amino acids. J was trimmed by 4 bases and V by 11 bases; bases with no gene match: 13. Germline V gene data show CDR1 as LGHNA and CDR2 as YSLEER. The CDR3, as DNA: TGCGCCGGAGCTCCGGGACTAGCGGGGGGGCCGCGCACCGGGGAGCTGTTTTTT. Encoded protein: CAGAPGLAGGPRTGELFF.

This clonotype was counted only a few times. The chain uses TRBV9 and TRBJ2-5, with TRBD1 matching 8 bases. Gene TRBJ2-7 matches the end of the DNA better, so the J call may be wrong. From germline, CDR1 is SGDLS and CDR2 YYNGEE. The CDR3 covers 14 residues. In nucleotides, the CDR3 is TGTGCCAGCAGCGTAGCAGGGGGCGAGTACGAGCAGTACTTC. Translating gives CASSVAGGEYEQYF.

In this sample, this clonotype turned up many times. V and J are TRBV10-3 and TRBJ2-1, with D possibly being TRBD2 (6 bases). This CDR3 spans 13 amino acids. With 6 bases removed from V and 7 bases from J, the gap between germline ends came to 13 bases. CDR1 ENHRY and CDR2 SYGVKD come from the germline V gene. The CDR3 sequence is CAISRPGGNEQFF. The CDR3 DNA reads TGTGCCATCAGCCGACCCGGGGGTAATGAGCAGTTCTTC.

V and J are TRBV12-3 or TRBV12-4 and TRBJ2-4, with no clear D. The CDR3 extends over 15 amino acids. V lost 6 bases and J lost 0, with 12 bases in between. The DNA of the CDR3 is TGTGCCAGCAGACCTCGTTGGGAAGCCAAAAACATTCAGTACTTC. Its protein product is CASRPRWEAKNIQYF.

This sequence joins TRBV5-5 and TRBJ2-5, with D possibly being TRBD1 (6 bases). The J call may not be correct, given that the DNA end is closer to TRBJ2-7. The CDR3 consists of 14 residues. Looked up from germline, CDR1 is SGHKS and CDR2 is YYEKEE (reference sequence). The CDR3 DNA reads TGTGCCAGCAGCTCTTTACAGGGATCCGACGAGCAGTACTTC. It codes for CASSSLQGSDEQYF.

This clonotype has a handful of counts. The chain is built from TRBV11-2 and TRBJ1-1; D not certain. This CDR3 has 15 amino acids. Deletions cut 2 bases from V and 0 bases from J, with 10 bases between. Germline V gene lookup returns CDR1 SGHAT and CDR2 FQNNGV. The CDR3 here is CASSLQHYMNTEAFF. For the CDR3, the DNA is TGTGCCAGCAGCTTACAGCACTACATGAACACTGAAGCTTTCTTT.

Points on this clonotype: The junction and the germline gene differ at one end; a read error may be behind it. The rearrangement links TRBV7-2 to TRBJ2-1, with TRBD2 identical over 7 bases. Germline V lookup: CDR1 SGHTA, CDR2 FQGNSA. The CDR3 contains 15 residues. CDR3 sequence: CASSLMASGLNEQFF. CDR3 coding DNA: TGTGCCAGCAGCTTAATGGCTAGCGGCCTCAATGAACAGTTCTTC.

This clonotype has a handful of counts. This rearrangement joins TRBV20-1 to TRBJ1-4; D is undetermined. Looked up from germline, CDR1 is DFQATT and CDR2 is SNEGSKA (reference sequence). The CDR3 totals 14 residues. V lost 4 bases to trimming and J lost 8 bases, with 17 bases between them. The CDR3 spells CSATQGSSGEKLFF. CDR3 DNA sequence: TGCAGTGCTACCCAAGGCTCCTCCGGGGAAAAACTGTTTTTT.

The chain links TRBV12-3 or TRBV12-4 to TRBJ1-6; D ambiguous. The germline V and J ends were trimmed by 3 bases and 7 bases, with 10 bases remaining between them. The CDR3 covers 14 residues. CDR3 nucleotides: TGTGCCAGCAGTTTTGAGGGTTCCAATTCACCCCTCCACTTT. It specifies CASSFEGSNSPLHF.

This chain links TRBV9 with TRBJ1-3; D may be TRBD1 (6 bases). There are 15 residues in the CDR3. Deletions cut 0 bases from V and 1 base from J, with 8 bases between. Germline lookup yields CDR1 SGDLS and CDR2 YYNGEE. In nucleotides, the CDR3 is TGTGCCAGCAGCGTAGCCGACAGGTCTGGAAACACCATATATTTT. Protein product: CASSVADRSGNTIYF.

This clonotype was counted between two and nine times. Here the CDR3 reads CASSSITQENTEAFF. CDR3 sequence (DNA): TGCGCCAGCAGTTCAATTACTCAGGAGAACACTGAAGCTTTCTTT. The chain employs TRBV5-1 and TRBJ1-1, with D uncertain. In germline, CDR1 is SGHRS, CDR2 YFSETQ. V was shortened by 5 bases and J by 1 base, with 15 bases between the two germline ends. The CDR3 sequence is 15 residues long.

This sequence joins TRBV20-1 and TRBJ2-1, with a tentative D call TRBD1 (9 bases). Between the trimmed V and J ends, which lost 2 bases and 12 bases, there was a span of 26 bases. CDR3 length: 16 residues. CDR1 DFQATT and CDR2 SNEGSKA come from the germline V gene (reference sequence). CDR3 sequence (DNA): TGCAGTGCTAGATTACCACAGGGGGCGGGGGGCGTCGGGCAGTTCTTC. As protein: CSARLPQGAGGVGQFF.

The genes are TRBV10-3 and TRBJ2-3; D is uncertain. The CDR3 totals 13 residues. Trimming stripped 5 bases from V and 0 bases from J, with 6 bases between. Germline CDR1 ENHRY, CDR2 SYGVKD. CDR3: CAISTQSTDTQYF. The CDR3, as DNA: TGTGCCATCAGTACACAGAGCACAGATACGCAGTATTTT.

The gene calls are TRBV23-1 and TRBJ2-4; 8 bases match TRBD2. TRBV23-1 is an open reading frame whose function is uncertain. The CDR3 extends over 14 amino acids. V was pared by 8 bases and J by 5 bases, with 8 bases of the junction left unmatched. The CDR3 loop is CASRGGPGENIQYF. The CDR3 DNA follows: TGCGCCAGCCGGGGGGGACCGGGCGAAAACATTCAGTACTTC.

The chain joins TRBV28 to TRBJ2-2; 8 bases are shared with TRBD2. Germline CDR1 is MDHEN and CDR2 is SYDVKM. Trimming took 2 bases from V and 6 from J; bases not matched to a gene: 5. This CDR3 has 15 amino acids. For the CDR3, the DNA is TGTGCCAGCAGTTTACACGGGGGGGCGTCCGGGGAGCTGTTTTTT. Residues: CASSLHGGASGELFF.

This chain joins TRBV5-5 and TRBJ1-1; TRBD1 agrees at 7 bases. From germline, CDR1 is SGHKS and CDR2 YYEKEE (reference sequence). With 0 bases clipped from V and 0 bases from J, the junction kept 5 bases outside the gene matches. The CDR3 totals 16 residues. The CDR3 loop is CASSLGPGTVNTEAFF. In DNA form, the CDR3 reads TGTGCCAGCAGCTTGGGACCCGGGACAGTGAACACTGAAGCTTTCTTT.

V usage is TRBV18 and J usage is TRBJ1-1; the D gene is possibly TRBD1 (6 bases). CDR1 is KGHSH, CDR2 LQKENI, per germline. This CDR3 is built from 12 residues. The V end lost 8 bases, the J end lost 4 bases, and 11 bases lay between the germline ends. CDR3 loop: CASKGGGTEAFF. CDR3 coding DNA: TGTGCCAGCAAAGGGGGGGGCACTGAAGCTTTCTTT. Drawing the rest from reference TRBV18 and TRBJ1-1, the complete variable domain is NAGVMQNPRHLVRRRGQEARLRCSPMKGHSHVYWYRQLPEEGLKFMVYLQKENIIDESGMPKERFSAEFPKEGPSILRIQQVVRGDSAAYFCASKGGGTEAFFGQGTRLTVV.

This clonotype appeared a few times. The rearrangement links TRBV6-2 or TRBV6-3 to TRBJ2-5; 10 nucleotides line up with TRBD2. The DNA matches TRBJ2-1 better at its end, which makes the J call doubtful. Germline CDR1 MNHEY, CDR2 SVGEGT. The CDR3 loop spans 15 amino acids. The CDR3 DNA sequence: TGTGCCAGCACCAAACTAGCGGGGCCTTACAATGAGCAGTTCTTC. Protein: CASTKLAGPYNEQFF.

The chain recombines TRBV27 with TRBJ1-5, with a weak D call TRBD1 (5 bases). Germline V gives CDR1 MNHEY, CDR2 SMNVEV (reference sequence). Trimming stripped 7 bases from V and 6 bases from J, with 10 bases between. The CDR3 length is 12 residues. The CDR3 here is CASKGSTQPQHF. Written as DNA, the CDR3 is TGTGCCAGCAAGGGGTCCACTCAGCCCCAGCATTTT.

In its sample, this clonotype was seen a few times. This chain joins TRBV7-9 and TRBJ1-5; TRBD1 matches at 7 bases. The CDR3 contains 14 residues. From germline, CDR1 is SEHNR and CDR2 FQNEAQ (reference sequence). The J segment lost 3 bases and the V segment lost 5 bases, leaving 4 bases of the junction unmatched. The CDR3 here is CASSLDRANQPQHF. Here the CDR3 DNA reads TGTGCCAGCAGCCTTGACAGGGCCAATCAGCCCCAGCATTTT.

CDR3 sequence reads: CASSYSEGVGTEAFF. CDR3 DNA sequence: TGTGCCAGCAGTTACTCCGAAGGGGTCGGCACTGAAGCTTTCTTT. This chain uses TRBV6-5 with TRBJ1-1, with a weak D call TRBD1 (5 bases). Germline CDR1 is MNHEY and CDR2 is SVGAGI. The CDR3 is made up of 15 amino acids. V was clipped by 0 bases and J by 4 bases, with 12 bases between them.

To note about this clonotype: A much larger clone differs from this one at a single base, so this may be a read error. The V gene is TRBV29-1, the J gene TRBJ2-5; TRBD1 agrees at 10 bases. Germline loops: CDR1 SQVTM, CDR2 ANQGSEA. Trimming cost V 4 bases and J 0 bases; bases outside gene matches: 5. This CDR3 spans 15 amino acids. The CDR3 nucleotides read TGCAGCGTTGGGAGACAGGGGGCGAACCAAGAGACCCAGTACTTC. It codes for CSVGRQGANQETQYF.

This clonotype was observed a few times. The chain recombines TRBV20-1 with TRBJ2-5, with 8 bases that match TRBD2. The germline V gene encodes CDR1 DFQATT and CDR2 SNEGSKA (reference sequence). CDR3 length equals 13 residues. The V and J ends lost 5 bases and 5 bases, in that order; junction bases with no gene match: 7. CDR3 sequence: CSAGPGGDETQYF. The CDR3 region has the DNA TGCAGTGCTGGCCCCGGGGGGGATGAGACCCAGTACTTC.

The rearrangement joins TRBV9 to TRBJ2-3; D may be TRBD1 (5 bases). The V gene's germline CDR1 is SGDLS and CDR2 YYNGEE. Trimming pared 1 base from V and 2 bases from J, leaving 8 bases between. The CDR3 has 14 amino acids. The CDR3 reads CASSVSGSTDTQYF. The CDR3 DNA reads TGTGCCAGCAGCGTATCAGGGTCCACAGATACGCAGTATTTT.